Each of the 9 T cell receptor beta chains below was sequenced from the same sample in a study of T cells in women clearing cervical HPV infection. TCRdb's copy holds only in-frame clones and misses some; the assay was immunoSEQ multiplex PCR. This sample contains roughly 30,000 clones. Material: blood buffy coat. These receptors all stem from a woman between 18 and 75 years old with a cervical HPV16 infection that either progressed to CIN3+ or cleared (not recorded which).

Of note for this clone: The read terminates 3 residues before the CDR3 end, so the remaining end is supplied by the germline J gene. The chain employs TRBV7-6 and TRBJ2-1; unclear D gene. The CDR3 contains 15 residues. Trimming took 1 base from V and 2 from J, leaving 9 bases between them. Looked up from germline, CDR1 is SGHVS and CDR2 is FNYEAQ. CDR3 region: CASSLGYSTYNEQFF. CDR3 DNA, as far as it was read: TGTGCCAGCAGCTTAGGGTACAGCACCTACAATGAG.

Note on this clone: The read ends 3 residues early relative to the CDR3; the germline J gene fills the gap. The chain is built from TRBV19 and TRBJ1-2; the D gene is possibly TRBD1 (6 bases). Germline CDR1 LNHDA, CDR2 SQIVND (reference sequence). The CDR3 is made up of 14 amino acids. Trimming left V 5 bases short and J 1 base short, with 11 bases between. CDR3: CASSPTGINYGYTF. Partial CDR3 DNA: TGTGCCAGTAGTCCTACAGGGATTAACTATGGC.

A remark on this clone: The read halts 3 residues ahead of the CDR3 end, with the missing end drawn from the germline J gene. The genes are TRBV18 and TRBJ2-5, with 8 positions matching TRBD1. This CDR3 is 18 amino acids long. The germline V gene has CDR1 KGHSH and CDR2 LQKENI. V shed 2 bases and J 3 bases; nucleotides not matched to a gene: 14. The covered CDR3 bases are TGTGCCAGCTCACCAGGGGGGACAGGCCAAAGCTTGGAAGAGACC. It yields the protein CASSPGGTGQSLEET. In full, the CDR3 is CASSPGGTGQSLEETQYF.

A word on this clone: The sequence runs out 3 residues before the end of the CDR3; the remainder is reconstructed from the germline J gene. The genes are TRBV19 and TRBJ1-1; TRBD1 matches 9 bases. There are 16 residues in the CDR3. After removal of 4 bases from V and 5 bases from J, the junction contained 11 bases not matched to a gene. The V gene's germline CDR1 is LNHDA and CDR2 SQIVND (reference sequence). The sequenced CDR3 bases are TGTGCCAGTAGTAAAACTTCCGGGACAGGGAGGACTGAA. This gives the protein CASSKTSGTGRTE. The full CDR3 sequence reads CASSKTSGTGRTEAFF. Filled out from reference TRBV19 and TRBJ1-1, the complete variable domain reads DGGITQSPKYLFRKEGQNVTLSCEQNLNHDAMYWYRQDPGQGLRLIYYSQIVNDFQKGDIAEGYSVSREKKESFPLTVTSAQKNPTAFYLCASSKTSGTGRTEAFFGQGTRLTVV.

Of note for this clone: Read sequence stops 3 residues before the CDR3 end, and the germline J gene provides the missing end. The chain has TRBV20-1 and TRBJ1-1; D is possibly TRBD1 (5 bases). The CDR3 has 14 residues. The germline V gene encodes CDR1 DFQATT and CDR2 SNEGSKA (reference sequence). V was trimmed by 3 bases and J by 4 bases, leaving 15 bases between them. This CDR3 reads CSARASGSGTEAFF. The DNA read from the CDR3 is TGCAGTGCTAGGGCCTCAGGGTCGGGCACTGAA.

In the case of this clone: From the germline J gene comes the end of the CDR3, since the read stops 3 residues before it. The chain recombines TRBV5-1 with TRBJ1-1; D may be TRBD1 (5 bases). V lost 2 bases and J lost 2, with 13 bases in between. The germline gives CDR1 SGHRS, CDR2 YFSETQ. CDR3 size: 15 residues. CDR3 bases read: TGCGCCAGCAGCTTTAGGGGAACCCTCAACACTGAA. It yields the protein CASSFRGTLNTE. The complete CDR3 sequence is CASSFRGTLNTEAFF.

Points on this clone: The observed sequence ends 3 residues before the CDR3 terminus, with the missing tail filled in from the germline J gene. The V gene is TRBV19, the J gene TRBJ2-5; a possible D gene is TRBD1 (6 bases). This CDR3 has 16 residues. Germline CDR1 and CDR2: LNHDA and SQIVND (reference sequence). V lost 3 bases and J lost 3, with 17 bases in between. CDR3 DNA, as far as it was read: TGTGCCAGTAGTATGTCGGTTGATGCAGGGGAAGAGACC. Its protein is CASSMSVDAGEET. The entire CDR3 sequence reads CASSMSVDAGEETQYF.

On this clone itself: The CDR3 extends 3 residues past the end of the read, so its final part is completed from the germline J gene. The rearrangement links TRBV20-1 to TRBJ1-5; 9 bases line up with TRBD1. J lost 6 bases, V lost 6 bases, and 9 bases had no gene match. This CDR3 is 14 amino acids long. CDR1 is DFQATT, CDR2 SNEGSKA, per germline (reference sequence). CDR3 loop: CSASTGGRIQPQHF. CDR3 DNA (partial): TGCAGTGCGTCTACAGGGGGCCGGATTCAGCCC.

Worth noting for this clone: The read is 3 residues too short to cover the CDR3 end, so that end is filled in from the germline J gene. The chain has TRBV20-1 and TRBJ2-6; 7 bases are a match to TRBD1. Germline-derived CDR1 and CDR2 are DFQATT and SNEGSKA (reference sequence). The V segment lost 3 bases and the J segment 1 base; nucleotides outside the gene matches: 6. The CDR3 runs to 16 residues. CDR3: CSASPTGASGANVLTF. CDR3 DNA, as far as it was read: TGCAGTGCTAGTCCTACAGGGGCATCTGGGGCCAACGTC.